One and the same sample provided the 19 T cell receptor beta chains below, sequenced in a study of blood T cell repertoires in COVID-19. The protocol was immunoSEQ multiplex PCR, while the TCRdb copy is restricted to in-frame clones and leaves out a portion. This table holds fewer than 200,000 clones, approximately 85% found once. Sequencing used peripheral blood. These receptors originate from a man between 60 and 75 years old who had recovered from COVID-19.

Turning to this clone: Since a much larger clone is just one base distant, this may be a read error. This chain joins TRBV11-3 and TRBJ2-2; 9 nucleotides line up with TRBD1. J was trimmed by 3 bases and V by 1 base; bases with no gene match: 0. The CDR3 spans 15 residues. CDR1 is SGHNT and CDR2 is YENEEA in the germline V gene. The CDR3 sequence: CASSLGDRDTGELFF. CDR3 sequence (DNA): TGTGCCAGCAGCTTAGGGGACAGGGACACCGGGGAGCTGTTTTTT.

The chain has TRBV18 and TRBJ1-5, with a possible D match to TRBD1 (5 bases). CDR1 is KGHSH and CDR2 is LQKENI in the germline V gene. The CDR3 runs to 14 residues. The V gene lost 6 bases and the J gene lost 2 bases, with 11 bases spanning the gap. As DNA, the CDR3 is TGTGCCAGCTCCTCGGAAGGGGGCAATCAGCCCCAGCATTTT. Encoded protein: CASSSEGGNQPQHF.

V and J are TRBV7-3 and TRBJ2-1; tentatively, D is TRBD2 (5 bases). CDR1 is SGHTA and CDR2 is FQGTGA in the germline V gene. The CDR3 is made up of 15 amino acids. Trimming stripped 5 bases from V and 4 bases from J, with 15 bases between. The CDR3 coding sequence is TGTGCCAGCAGCGCTCTATCGGGGATGTACAATGAGCAGTTCTTC. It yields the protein CASSALSGMYNEQFF.

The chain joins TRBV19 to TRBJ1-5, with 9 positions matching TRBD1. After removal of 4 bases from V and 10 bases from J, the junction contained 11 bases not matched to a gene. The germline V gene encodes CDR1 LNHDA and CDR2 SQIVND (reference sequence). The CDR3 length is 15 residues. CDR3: CASSRRTGEGGPQHF. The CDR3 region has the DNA TGTGCCAGTAGTAGGCGGACAGGGGAGGGGGGTCCCCAGCATTTT.

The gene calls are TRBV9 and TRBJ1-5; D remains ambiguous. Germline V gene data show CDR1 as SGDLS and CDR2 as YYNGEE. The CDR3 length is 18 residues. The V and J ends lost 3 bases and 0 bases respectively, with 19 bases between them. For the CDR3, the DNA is TGTGCCAGCAGCGCGAACCTAGGATCAGTGTATAGCAATCAGCCCCAGCATTTT. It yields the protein CASSANLGSVYSNQPQHF.

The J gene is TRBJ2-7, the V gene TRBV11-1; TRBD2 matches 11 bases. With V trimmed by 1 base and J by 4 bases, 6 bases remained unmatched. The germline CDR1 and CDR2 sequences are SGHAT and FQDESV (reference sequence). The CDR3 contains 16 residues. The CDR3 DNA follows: TGTGCCAGCAGCTTAGGTAGCGGGGGGGCCGTGTACGAGCAGTACTTC. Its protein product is CASSLGSGGAVYEQYF.

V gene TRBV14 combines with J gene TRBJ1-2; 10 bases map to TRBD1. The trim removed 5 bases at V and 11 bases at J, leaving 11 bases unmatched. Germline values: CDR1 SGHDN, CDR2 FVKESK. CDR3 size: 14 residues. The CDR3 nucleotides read TGTGCCAGCAGCGCACCCGGGACAGGGGTGAGATACACCTTC. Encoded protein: CASSAPGTGVRYTF.

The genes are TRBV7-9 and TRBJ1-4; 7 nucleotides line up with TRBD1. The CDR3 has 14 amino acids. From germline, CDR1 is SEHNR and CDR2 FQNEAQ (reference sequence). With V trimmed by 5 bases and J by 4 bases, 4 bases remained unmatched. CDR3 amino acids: CASSPRDSNEKLFF. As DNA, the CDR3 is TGTGCCAGCAGCCCTCGGGACAGTAATGAAAAACTGTTTTTT.

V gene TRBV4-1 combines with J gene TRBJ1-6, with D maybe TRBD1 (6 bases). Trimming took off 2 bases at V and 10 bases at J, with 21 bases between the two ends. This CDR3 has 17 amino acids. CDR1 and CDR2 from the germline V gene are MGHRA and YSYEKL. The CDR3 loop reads CASSQLETVLRGSPLHF. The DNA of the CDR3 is TGCGCCAGCAGCCAACTTGAGACAGTCCTAAGGGGGTCACCCCTCCACTTT.

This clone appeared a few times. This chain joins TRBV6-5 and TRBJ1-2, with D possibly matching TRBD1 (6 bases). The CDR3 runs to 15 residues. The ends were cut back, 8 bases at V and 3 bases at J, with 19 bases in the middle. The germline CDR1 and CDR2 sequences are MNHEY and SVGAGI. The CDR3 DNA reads TGTGCCAGCGCAAACATGGCGGACAGCCACTATGGCTACACCTTC. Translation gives CASANMADSHYGYTF.

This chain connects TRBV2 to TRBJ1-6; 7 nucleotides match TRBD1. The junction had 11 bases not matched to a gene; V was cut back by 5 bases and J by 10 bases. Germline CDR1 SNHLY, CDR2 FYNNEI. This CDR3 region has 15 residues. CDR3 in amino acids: CASSPLQGKGSPLHF. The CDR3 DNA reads TGTGCCAGCAGTCCCCTACAGGGGAAGGGCTCACCCCTCCACTTT.

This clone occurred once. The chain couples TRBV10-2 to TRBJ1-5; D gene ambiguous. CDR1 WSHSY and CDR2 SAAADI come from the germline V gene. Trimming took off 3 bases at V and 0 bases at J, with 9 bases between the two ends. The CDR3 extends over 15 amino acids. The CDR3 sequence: CASSETAYSNQPQHF. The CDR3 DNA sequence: TGCGCCAGCAGTGAAACAGCTTATAGCAATCAGCCCCAGCATTTT.

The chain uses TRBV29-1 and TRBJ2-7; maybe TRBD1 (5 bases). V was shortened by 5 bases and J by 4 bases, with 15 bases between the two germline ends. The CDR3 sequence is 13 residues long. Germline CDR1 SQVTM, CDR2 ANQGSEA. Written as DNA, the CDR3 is TGCAGCGTTATTATCCAGGGATCTTACGAGCAGTACTTC. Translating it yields CSVIIQGSYEQYF.

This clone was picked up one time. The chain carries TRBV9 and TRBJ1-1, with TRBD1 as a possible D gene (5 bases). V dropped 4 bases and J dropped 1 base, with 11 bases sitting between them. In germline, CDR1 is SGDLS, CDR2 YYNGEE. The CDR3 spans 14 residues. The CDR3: CASSSLTGNTEAFF. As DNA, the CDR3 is TGTGCCAGCAGCTCCCTAACAGGGAACACTGAAGCTTTCTTT.

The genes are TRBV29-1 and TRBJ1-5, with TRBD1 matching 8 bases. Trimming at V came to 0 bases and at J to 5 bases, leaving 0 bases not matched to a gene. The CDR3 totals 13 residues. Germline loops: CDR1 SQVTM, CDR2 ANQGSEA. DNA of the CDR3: TGCAGCGTTGAAGAGACAGGGGATCAGCCCCAGCATTTT. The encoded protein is CSVEETGDQPQHF.

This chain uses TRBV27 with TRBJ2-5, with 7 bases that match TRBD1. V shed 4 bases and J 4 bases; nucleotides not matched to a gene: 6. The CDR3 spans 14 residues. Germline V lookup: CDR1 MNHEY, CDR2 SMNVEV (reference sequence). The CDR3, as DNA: TGTGCCAGCAGTTCAGGGGGTTGGCGAGAGACCCAGTACTTC. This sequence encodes CASSSGGWRETQYF.

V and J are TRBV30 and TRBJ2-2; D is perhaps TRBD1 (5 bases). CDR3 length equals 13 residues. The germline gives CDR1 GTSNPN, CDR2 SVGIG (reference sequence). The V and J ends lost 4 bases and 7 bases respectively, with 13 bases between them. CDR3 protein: CAWKGQGIGELFF. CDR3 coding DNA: TGTGCCTGGAAGGGCCAGGGAATCGGGGAGCTGTTTTTT.

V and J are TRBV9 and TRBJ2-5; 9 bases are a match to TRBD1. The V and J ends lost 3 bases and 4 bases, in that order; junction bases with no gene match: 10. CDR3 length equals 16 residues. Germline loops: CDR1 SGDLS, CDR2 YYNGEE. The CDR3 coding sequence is TGTGCCAGCAGCGGCCCGCCGGGACAGGGCGGAGAGACCCAGTACTTC. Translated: CASSGPPGQGGETQYF.

The CDR3 loop is CASSSHGGTVVNEQYF. In nucleotides, the CDR3 is TGTGCCAGCAGCTCTCACGGGGGGACGGTGGTAAACGAGCAGTACTTC. The J gene is TRBJ2-7, the V gene TRBV5-6, with 7 bases lining up with TRBD2. After removal of 3 bases from V and 5 bases from J, the junction contained 14 bases not matched to a gene. The CDR3 covers 16 residues. The germline V gene encodes CDR1 SGHDT and CDR2 YYEEEE. The variable domain in full, with the rest retrieved from reference TRBV5-6 and TRBJ2-7, is DAGVTQSPTHLIKTRGQQVTLRCSPKSGHDTVSWYQQALGQGPQFIFQYYEEEERQRGNFPDRFSGHQFPNYSSELNVNALLLGDSALYLCASSSHGGTVVNEQYFGPGTRLTVT.